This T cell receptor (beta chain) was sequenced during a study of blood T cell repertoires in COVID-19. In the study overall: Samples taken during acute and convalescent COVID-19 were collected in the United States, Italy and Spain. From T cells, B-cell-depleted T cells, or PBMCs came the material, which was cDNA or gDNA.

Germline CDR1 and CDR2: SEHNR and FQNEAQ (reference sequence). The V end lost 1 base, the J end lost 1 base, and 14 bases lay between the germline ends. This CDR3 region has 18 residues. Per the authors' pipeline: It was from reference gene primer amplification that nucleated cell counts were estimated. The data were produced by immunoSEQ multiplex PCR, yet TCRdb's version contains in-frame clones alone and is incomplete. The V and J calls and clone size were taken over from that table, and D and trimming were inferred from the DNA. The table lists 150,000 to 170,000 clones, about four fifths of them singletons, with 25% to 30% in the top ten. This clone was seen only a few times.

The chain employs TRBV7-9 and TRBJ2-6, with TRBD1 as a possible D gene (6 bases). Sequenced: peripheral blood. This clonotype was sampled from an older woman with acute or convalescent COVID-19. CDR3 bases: TGTGCCAGCAGCTTAGATGCAGGGGCTCTTTCTGGGGCCAACGTCCTGACTTTC. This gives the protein CASSLDAGALSGANVLTF.